The present TCR beta chain was sequenced within a study of blood T cells in healthy people across ages. Study-wide findings and caveats: Diversity estimated from one million T cells was considered an underestimate. Among T cells, TCR beta diversity per million cells dropped roughly linearly as age rose.

A second PCR of about 7 to 12 cycles used a sample-barcoded 5' primer and a J-beta primer mix. From each sample, at least 2.5 million paired-end reads containing CDR3 were obtained. TCRdb ran MiXCR on the 5' RACE reads and lists one entry per CDR3 protein. The sample holds over 1.5 million distinct CDR3 sequences, about 49% seen once. Caucasian, healthy and from Russia, the donors were aged between 6 and 90. With respect to this clonotype: Its target is not known.

The sequence was collected from a woman aged 35 to 49 in good health. Sequencing used blood.

In DNA form, the CDR3 reads TGTGCCAGCTTGAAGGCGGGGGGAAGCGAGCAGTTCTTC. It translates to CASLKAGGSEQFF. This chain joins TRBV28 and TRBJ2-1; the match to TRBD2 covers 8 bases. Germline CDR1 and CDR2: MDHEN and SYDVKM. The length of the CDR3 is 13 residues. Germline trimming cut 8 bases from V and 10 bases from J; bases unmatched to any gene: 10.